This TCR beta chain emerged from a study of T cell responses to AZD1222 COVID-19 vaccine. Study details: Doses given second, at about 4 or about 12 weeks, were pooled.

This CDR3 is 16 amino acids long. Deletions cut 6 bases from V and 3 bases from J, with 17 bases between. The germline CDR1 and CDR2 sequences are LGHNA and YSLEER. Study-wide points: At study baseline, merely more than 5 AZD1222 recipients were seropositive. Vaccine-associated CD4 TCRs ranged over spike, dominating at 160-218 and 743-854. Most donors were white British, females outnumbered males, and clonal diversity was possibly underestimated.

The table came from immunoSEQ multiplex PCR; TCRdb's copy has only in-frame clones and leaves some out. The repertoire holds over 100,000 clones, with about 80% as singletons. As to this clone: Its antigen is currently unknown.

This sample comprised peripheral blood, obtained on day 0 of AZD1222 vaccination. This TCR was recovered from an adult in good health. The gene calls are TRBV4-3 and TRBJ2-2; maybe TRBD2 (5 bases). CDR3: CASSSVSYRDTGELFF. In nucleotides, the CDR3 is TGCGCCAGCAGTAGCGTTTCCTACCGCGACACCGGGGAGCTGTTTTTT.